A selection of T cell receptor beta chains follows, all from one sample in a study of graft-versus-host responses after intestinal transplantation. What these receptors recognize is not known. The table came from immunoSEQ multiplex PCR; TCRdb's copy has only in-frame clones and leaves some out. The sample has 85,000 to 90,000 clones; 80% to 95% are singletons. This material consisted of unstimulated CD4+ T cells sorted from spleen or lymph node cells, taken before intestinal transplant. The receptor source for this set is a human donor who received an intestinal transplant. Each CDR3 is given with its conserved first and last residue.

V,length,J,CDR3
TRBV4-2,15,TRBJ2-5,CASSQGPGGGQTQYF
TRBV4-2,15,TRBJ1-1,CASSQNAHASTEAFF
TRBV21-1,15,TRBJ2-5,CASSKGGTGAVEQYF
TRBV6-5,13,TRBJ2-3,CASYRVAENTQYF
TRBV6-5,15,TRBJ2-7,CASSYSGTSGIEQYF
TRBV18,13,TRBJ1-2,CASSPPGNYGYTF
TRBV5-1,18,TRBJ2-1,CASSLPRTSGRGRREQFF
TRBV7-3,22,NA,CACFHGSGRSSGFDTLTYEQYF
TRBV29-1,13,TRBJ2-5,CSVGNQGQETQYF
TRBV5-1,19,TRBJ1-1,CASSLHPGRADNPNTEAFF
TRBV9,15,TRBJ1-6,CASSVAGRANSPLHF
TRBV2,15,TRBJ2-5,CAGGLAGLLQETQYF
TRBV27,16,TRBJ2-3,CASSAPSGAGTDTQYF
TRBV27,15,TRBJ1-5,CASSLVGGGNQPQHF
TRBV5-1,13,TRBJ1-2,CASSYTGSYGYTF
TRBV6-1,13,TRBJ1-5,CASSVTVNQPQHF
TRBV18,14,TRBJ2-7,CASSGGTRSYEQYF
TRBV6-5,14,TRBJ1-2,CASSQTGGGYGYTF
TRBV27,15,TRBJ1-2,CASSLSSPGLYGYTF
TRBV11-2,14,TRBJ2-7,CASSLDLSSYEQYF
TRBV28,14,TRBJ1-4,CASSLGGPNEKLFF
TRBV5-6,18,TRBJ2-7,CASSLARFGAGGSYEQYF
TRBV29-1,14,TRBJ2-7,CSVVYDQNSYEQYF
TRBV19,15,TRBJ1-2,CASSTTGGANYGYTF
TRBV18,16,TRBJ1-2,CASSPGRDPLHYGYTF
TRBV7-8,16,TRBJ2-1,CASSRRGRTSYNEQFF
TRBV7-9,14,TRBJ1-5,CASSKGGFSQPQHF
TRBV5-5,17,NA,CASSLDPGGGRGYEQYF
TRBV6-1,14,TRBJ2-7,CASSRQGATYEQYF
TRBV19,19,TRBJ2-2,CASSIFPGRSGRDTGELFF
TRBV6-6,15,TRBJ2-3,CASSSPLKRTDTQYF
TRBV5-4,15,TRBJ2-5,CASSRGLAGEETQYF
TRBV6-1,14,TRBJ2-3,CASSGPSRTDTQYF
TRBV7-2,15,TRBJ1-1,CASSSTGAMNTEAFF
TRBV4-2,23,TRBJ2-3,CASSQGTSGRDSPLTIEADTQYF
TRBV15,15,TRBJ2-7,CATSTGGQGANEQYF
TRBV5-1,13,TRBJ2-1,CASSWIRGNEQFF
TRBV7-6,14,TRBJ2-3,CASSLGSYTDTQYF
TRBV4-1,16,TRBJ2-7,CASSPLRTSDPYEQYF
TRBV19,18,TRBJ2-3,CASSIRGGGSLSTDTQYF
TRBV4-1,18,TRBJ2-7,CASSQTRLAGGATYEQYF
TRBV7-9,16,TRBJ1-5,CASSSSFGASNQPQHF
TRBV6-5,15,TRBJ1-5,CASSGTAYSNQPQHF
TRBV5-1,16,TRBJ2-1,CASSLIGTSGKGEQFF
TRBV27,15,TRBJ1-4,CASSRTGGDGEKLFF
TRBV6-1,16,TRBJ2-1,CASSEAWGGAQNEQFF